The T cell receptor beta chain described here comes from a study of CD8+ T cells in alopecia areata. The CDR3 loop spans 13 amino acids. Trimming took off 5 bases at V and 3 bases at J, with 8 bases between the two ends. Germline CDR1 and CDR2: MNHNS and SASEGT. In each case, RNA was isolated and then reverse transcribed into cDNA as the sequencing template. Some clones are missing from TCRdb's copy, which holds only in-frame ones; the method was immunoSEQ multiplex PCR. This table holds tens of thousands of clones, approximately 60% found once. Notes on this clone: The antigen is undetermined.

Study-level findings and limits: Higher clonality and more expanded CD8+ clones appeared in lesional than normal scalp.

Peripheral blood, together with lesional scalp punch biopsies, was collected from alopecia areata patients. The receptor was derived from a human donor with alopecia areata. This chain connects TRBV6-1 to TRBJ2-1, with unresolved D. Sample: CD8+ T cells sorted from blood, taken at week 0. The CDR3 sequence is CASSTLFYNEQFF. CDR3 in DNA: TGTGCCAGCAGTACACTCTTCTACAATGAGCAGTTCTTC.